This TCR beta chain was identified in a study of human T cells and chemical hapten exposure. Study information: Per-sample TCR yield variability stemmed mainly from small pooled library volume differences.

Per the original methods: The median was about 96,000 TCRs per sample, ranging 23,224 to 690,600. TCRdb analysed the RACE reads with MiXCR anew, one entry per CDR3 protein. TCRdb, not the authors, supplied the V and J calls. The sample contains some 62,000 distinct CDR3 sequences, approximately 11% of which appear only once. The CDR3 is 16 residues long. In germline, CDR1 is KGHSH, CDR2 LQKENI. Trimming pared 0 bases from V and 3 bases from J, leaving 12 bases between. Time point specified: patch test 3, about 24 weeks after DPC sensitization. The treatment is: therapeutic diphenylcyclopropenone sensitization with weekly scalp DPC.

The chain couples TRBV18 to TRBJ1-5, with D hard to call. This specimen consisted of whole blood, obtained in connection with sensitization to the hapten diphenylcyclopropenone (DPC). The TCR was taken from a woman between 25 and 40 years old with alopecia areata. Some clones in this sample may be carry-over from other donors' samples. The CDR3 spells CASSPPGRANNQPQHF. CDR3 nucleotides: TGTGCCAGCTCACCACCCGGGAGGGCGAACAATCAGCCCCAGCATTTT. The variable domain in full, with the rest retrieved from reference TRBV18 and TRBJ1-5, is NAGVMQNPRHLVRRRGQEARLRCSPMKGHSHVYWYRQLPEEGLKFMVYLQKENIIDESGMPKERFSAEFPKEGPSILRIQQVVRGDSAAYFCASSPPGRANNQPQHFGDGTRLSIL.